Sequencing of this T cell receptor (beta chain) was carried out in a study of blood T cell repertoires in COVID-19. Turning to the study itself: Donors in the United States, Italy and Spain gave samples during acute or convalescent COVID-19.

The CDR3 is made up of 15 amino acids. J lost 0 bases, V lost 3 bases, and 2 bases had no gene match. Germline CDR1 DFQATT, CDR2 SNEGSKA (reference sequence). Libraries were prepared by immunoSEQ multiplex PCR; TCRdb keeps only in-frame clonotypes and omits some of them. The profile shows over 200,000 clones, around 89% of them singletons. This clone occurred once. Sequenced: PBMCs or T cells enriched from blood (not recorded which). The TCR comes from a man between 40 and 49 years old who had recovered from COVID-19. V and J are TRBV20-1 and TRBJ2-3, with 11 bases identical to TRBD2. The CDR3, as DNA: TGCAGTGCTAGTCGGACTAGCGGGAGCACAGATACGCAGTATTTT. Protein: CSASRTSGSTDTQYF.